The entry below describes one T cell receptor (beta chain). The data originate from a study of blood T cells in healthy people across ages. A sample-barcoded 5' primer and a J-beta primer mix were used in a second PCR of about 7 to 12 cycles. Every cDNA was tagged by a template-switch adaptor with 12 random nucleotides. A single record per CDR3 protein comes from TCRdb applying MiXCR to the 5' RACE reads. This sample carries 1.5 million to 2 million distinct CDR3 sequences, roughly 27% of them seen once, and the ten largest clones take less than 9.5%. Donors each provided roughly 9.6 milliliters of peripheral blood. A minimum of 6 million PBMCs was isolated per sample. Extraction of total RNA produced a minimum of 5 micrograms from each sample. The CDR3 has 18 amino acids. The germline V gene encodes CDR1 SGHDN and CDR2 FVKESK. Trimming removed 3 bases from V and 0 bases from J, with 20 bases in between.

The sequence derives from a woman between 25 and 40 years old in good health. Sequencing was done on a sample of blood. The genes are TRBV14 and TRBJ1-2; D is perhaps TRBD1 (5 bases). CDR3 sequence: CASSQFTPPGRTNYGYTF. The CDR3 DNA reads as TGTGCCAGCAGCCAGTTCACTCCGCCGGGACGGACTAACTATGGCTACACCTTC.